The following is a TCR beta chain sequence with its context. These data belong to a study of blood T cells in healthy people across ages. The CDR3 length is 13 residues. CDR1 and CDR2 from the germline V gene are MNHEY and SVGAGI. The second PCR ran roughly 7 to 11 cycles with a sample-barcoded 5' primer and J-beta primers. TCRdb re-analysed the 5' RACE reads in MiXCR, keeping a single row per CDR3 protein. The profile shows approximately 1.5 million distinct CDR3 sequences, almost 35% of them singletons. The TCR was taken from a woman in her 30s in good health. The sequenced sample was blood. The chain links TRBV6-5 to TRBJ2-5, with a possible D match to TRBD2 (6 bases). The end of the DNA fits TRBJ2-7 better, so the J call may be wrong. The CDR3 DNA reads as TGTGCGCTTAAGGGGAGGCGAGGCTACGAGCAGTACTTC. This codes for CALKGRRGYEQYF.